The rows below give T cell receptor beta chains drawn from one sample of a study of blood T cell repertoires in COVID-19. Using immunoSEQ multiplex PCR, the repertoire was profiled, and TCRdb retains in-frame clones only, with some absent. The sample consists of hundreds of thousands of clones, about 85% of them appearing once. The sample consisted of PBMCs or T cells enriched from blood (not recorded which). Source of these receptors: a woman aged 45-65 years who had recovered from COVID-19. CDR3s include the opening cysteine and the closing phenylalanine or tryptophan. A D gene is named only where the DNA matches it firmly. Size is omitted from some rows. Given values are once, few, many or a class for expanded clones.

j_gene | abundance | v_gene | d_gene | len | CDR3nt | CDR3aa
TRBJ1-2 | few | TRBV7-9 | . | 11 | TGTGCCAGCAGCTTCCTTAATGGCTACACCTTC | CASSFLNGYTF
TRBJ2-7 | . | TRBV29-1 | . | 13 | TGCAGCGTTGTACTTAGAGGATCCTACGAGCAGTACTTC | CSVVLRGSYEQYF
TRBJ1-4 | . | TRBV2 | . | 16 | TGTGCCAGCAGTGAATCCGGGCCAGGGAAAAATGAAAAACTGTTTTTT | CASSESGPGKNEKLFF
TRBJ2-7 | . | TRBV19 | TRBD2 | 15 | TGTGCCAGCAGATATAGCGGGAGCCTCTCCTACGAGCAGTACTTC | CASRYSGSLSYEQYF
TRBJ1-1 | once | TRBV27 | TRBD1 | 13 | TGTGCCAGCAGTTTAATGCAGGGGGCTATAGCTTTCTTT | CASSLMQGAIAFF
TRBJ2-1 | . | TRBV7-2 | TRBD2 | 18 | TGTGCCAGCAGCCCTAGCCCTCGGACTAGCGGGAGGTTCAATGAGCAGTTCTTC | CASSPSPRTSGRFNEQFF
TRBJ1-5 | . | TRBV5-8 | . | 14 | TGTGCCAGCAGCCCGGACAGAAGCAATCAGCCCCAGCATTTT | CASSPDRSNQPQHF
TRBJ2-1 | . | TRBV5-1 | TRBD2 | 15 | TGCGCCAGCAGCGCGGGACTAGCGGGAATGAATGAGCAGTTCTTC | CASSAGLAGMNEQFF
TRBJ2-5 | . | TRBV7-2 | . | 15 | TGTGCCAGCAGCCAAACCCGGACAACCTTGGAGACCCAGTACTTC | CASSQTRTTLETQYF
TRBJ1-6 | . | TRBV2 | TRBD1 | 17 | TGTGCCAGCAGTGGGGATGAGACAGGGTCACGGAATTCACCCCTCCACTTT | CASSGDETGSRNSPLHF
TRBJ1-2 | once | TRBV24-1 | TRBD1 | 14 | TGTGCCACCAGTGACCAGGACAGGGCGGATGGCTACACCTTC | CATSDQDRADGYTF
TRBJ1-3 | once | TRBV7-3 | . | 13 | TGTGCCAGCAGCCGGAGCTCTGGAAACACCATATATTTT | CASSRSSGNTIYF
TRBJ1-2 | . | TRBV2 | . | 16 | TGTGCCAGCAGTGATGTAGTAACCGCCTCTTCCTATGGCTACACCTTC | CASSDVVTASSYGYTF
TRBJ2-3 | few | TRBV4-1 | . | 16 | TGCGCCAGCAGCCAACGGGACACCCCTGACACAGATACGCAGTATTTT | CASSQRDTPDTDTQYF
TRBJ2-5 | . | TRBV2 | TRBD2 | 17 | TGTGCCAGCAGTGAACCAAAACTAGCGGGAGGACAAGAGACCCAGTACTTC | CASSEPKLAGGQETQYF
TRBJ1-2 | once | TRBV11-2 | . | 14 | TGTGCCAGCAGCTTATCCGGGGGGGGCTATGGCTACACCTTC | CASSLSGGGYGYTF
TRBJ2-3 | . | TRBV7-6 | . | 15 | TGTGCCAGCAGCCTCCGGCGGAGAGACACAGATACGCAGTATTTT | CASSLRRRDTDTQYF
TRBJ2-7 | . | TRBV7-9 | TRBD2 | 15 | TGTGCCAGCAGCTTGGGTAGCGGGGGAGACTACGAGCAGTACTTC | CASSLGSGGDYEQYF
TRBJ2-1 | . | TRBV6-2/TRBV6-3 | TRBD1 | 15 | TGTGCCAGCAGATACCGGGACAGGGGTGGGAATGAGCAGTTCTTC | CASRYRDRGGNEQFF
TRBJ2-7 | . | TRBV7-2 | . | 13 | TGTGCCAGCAGTCTTAGTGCATTCTACGAGCAGTACTTC | CASSLSAFYEQYF
TRBJ1-6 | . | TRBV7-2 | . | 16 | TGTGCCAGCAGCTTAGTGGCCGACGCAGGGAATTCACCCCTCCACTTT | CASSLVADAGNSPLHF
TRBJ1-5 | . | TRBV28 | . | 12 | TGTGCCAGCAGTACAGGTAATCAGCCCCAGCATTTT | CASSTGNQPQHF
TRBJ1-1 | . | TRBV5-6 | . | 14 | TGTGCCAGCAGTTCCCTTGGGCGGAACACTGAAGCTTTCTTT | CASSSLGRNTEAFF
TRBJ1-6 | . | TRBV19 | . | 12 | TGTGCCAGTAGTACTGGGGCTTCACCCCTCCACTTT | CASSTGASPLHF
TRBJ2-2 | . | TRBV24-1 | . | 15 | TGTGCCACCAGTGGAGTAGCAGCGCTCACCGGGGAGCTGTTTTTT | CATSGVAALTGELFF
TRBJ1-4 | . | TRBV7-9 | . | 14 | TGTGCCAGCAGCTTAACAGGGATTAATGAAAAACTGTTTTTT | CASSLTGINEKLFF
TRBJ2-7 | . | TRBV11-3 | . | 14 | TGTGCCAGCAGCTTAAATCCGGGCTCCTACGAGCAGTACTTC | CASSLNPGSYEQYF
TRBJ2-2 | . | TRBV7-6 | TRBD2 | 15 | TGTGCCAGCACCCCTAGTCCGGGGGGGGTAGGGGAGCTGTTTTTT | CASTPSPGGVGELFF
TRBJ1-1 | . | TRBV28 | TRBD1 | 18 | TGTGCCAGCAGTTTAGCCTTGGGACAGGGCCTGTTGAACACTGAAGCTTTCTTT | CASSLALGQGLLNTEAFF
TRBJ2-1 | . | TRBV27 | TRBD2 | 16 | TGTGCCAGCAGTTATAGCGGGAGCCGAGCCTACAATGAGCAGTTCTTC | CASSYSGSRAYNEQFF
TRBJ2-2 | . | TRBV2 | TRBD1 | 17 | TGTGCCAGCAGTTCGGACAGGGTTGTTGGTGCGGCCGGGGAGCTGTTTTTT | CASSSDRVVGAAGELFF
TRBJ1-5 | . | TRBV28 | . | 14 | TGTGCCAGCATTAGGGGTAGGAGCAATCAGCCCCAGCATTTT | CASIRGRSNQPQHF
TRBJ2-7 | . | TRBV18 | . | 11 | TGTGCCAGCTCTACAGGCTACGAGCAGTACTTC | CASSTGYEQYF
TRBJ1-2 | . | TRBV28 | . | 13 | TGTGCCAGCAGTTTATCGGACAGTAAGGGCTACACCTTC | CASSLSDSKGYTF
TRBJ2-5 | . | TRBV19 | TRBD2 | 14 | TGTGCCAGCGGGACTAGCGGAGCCAAAGAGACCCAGTACTTC | CASGTSGAKETQYF
TRBJ1-1 | . | TRBV7-8 | TRBD1 | 13 | TGTGCCAGCAGCCTGACAGGGGCCCTTGGCGCTTTCTTT | CASSLTGALGAFF